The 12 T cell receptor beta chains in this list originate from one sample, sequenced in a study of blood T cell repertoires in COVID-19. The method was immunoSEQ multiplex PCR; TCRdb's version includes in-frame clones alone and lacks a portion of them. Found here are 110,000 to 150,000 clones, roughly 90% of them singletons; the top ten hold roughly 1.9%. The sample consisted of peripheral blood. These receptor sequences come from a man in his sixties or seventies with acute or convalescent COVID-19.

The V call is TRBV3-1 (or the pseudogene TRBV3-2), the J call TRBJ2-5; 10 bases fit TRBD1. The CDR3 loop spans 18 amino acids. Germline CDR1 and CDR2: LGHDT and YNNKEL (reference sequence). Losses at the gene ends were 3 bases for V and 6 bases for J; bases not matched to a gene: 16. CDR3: CASSHLRAGQGGIKTQYF. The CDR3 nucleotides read TGTGCCAGCAGCCACCTCCGGGCCGGACAGGGGGGGATTAAGACCCAGTACTTC.

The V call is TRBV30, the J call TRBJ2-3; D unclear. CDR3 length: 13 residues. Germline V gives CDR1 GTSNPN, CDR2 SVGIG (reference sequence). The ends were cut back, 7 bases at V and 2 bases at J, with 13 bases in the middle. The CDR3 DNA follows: TGTGCCTCCAAAGTTAGAAACACAGATACGCAGTATTTT. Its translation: CASKVRNTDTQYF. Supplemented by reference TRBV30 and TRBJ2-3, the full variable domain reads SQTIHQWPATLVQPVGSPLSLECTVEGTSNPNLYWYRQAAGRGLQLLFYSVGIGQISSEVPQNLSASRPQDRQFILSSKKLLLSDSGFYLCASKVRNTDTQYFGPGTRLTVL.

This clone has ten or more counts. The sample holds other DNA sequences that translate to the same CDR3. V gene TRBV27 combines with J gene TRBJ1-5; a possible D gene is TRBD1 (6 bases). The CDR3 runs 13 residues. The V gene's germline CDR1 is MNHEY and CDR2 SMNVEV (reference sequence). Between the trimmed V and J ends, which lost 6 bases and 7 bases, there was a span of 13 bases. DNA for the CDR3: TGTGCCAGCAGCCCACAGGGTTGGCAGCCCCAGCATTTT. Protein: CASSPQGWQPQHF.

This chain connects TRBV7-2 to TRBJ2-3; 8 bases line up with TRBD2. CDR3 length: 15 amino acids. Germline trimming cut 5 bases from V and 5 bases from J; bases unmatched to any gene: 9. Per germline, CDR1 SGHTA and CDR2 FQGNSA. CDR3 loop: CASSPYTSGKDTQYF. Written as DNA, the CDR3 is TGTGCCAGCAGCCCCTATACTAGCGGCAAAGATACGCAGTATTTT.

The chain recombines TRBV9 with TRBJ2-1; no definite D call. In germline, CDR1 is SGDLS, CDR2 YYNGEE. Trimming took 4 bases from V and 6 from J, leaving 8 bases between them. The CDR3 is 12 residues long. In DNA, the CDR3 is TGTGCCAGCAGCCCTCTCTCCAATGAGCAGTTCTTC. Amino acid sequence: CASSPLSNEQFF.

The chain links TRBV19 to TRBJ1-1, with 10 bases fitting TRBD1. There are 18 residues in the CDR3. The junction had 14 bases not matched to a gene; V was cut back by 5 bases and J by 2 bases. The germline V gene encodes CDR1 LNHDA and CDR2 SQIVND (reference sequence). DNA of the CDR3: TGTGCCAGTAGTCGGAGGGACAGGGGAGAGTGGCAAAACACTGAAGCTTTCTTT. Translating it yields CASSRRDRGEWQNTEAFF.

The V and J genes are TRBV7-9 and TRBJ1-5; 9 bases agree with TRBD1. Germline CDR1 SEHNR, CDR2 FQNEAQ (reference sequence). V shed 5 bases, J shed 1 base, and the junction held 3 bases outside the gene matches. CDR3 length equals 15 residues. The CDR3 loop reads CASSPGTGSNQPQHF. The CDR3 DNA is TGTGCCAGCAGCCCAGGGACAGGGAGCAATCAGCCCCAGCATTTT.

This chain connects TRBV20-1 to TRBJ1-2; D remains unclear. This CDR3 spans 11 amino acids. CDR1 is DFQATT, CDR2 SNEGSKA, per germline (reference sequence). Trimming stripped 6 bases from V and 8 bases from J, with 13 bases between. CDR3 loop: CSAPRLRGYTF. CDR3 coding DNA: TGCAGTGCCCCGCGCCTCCGGGGCTACACCTTC.

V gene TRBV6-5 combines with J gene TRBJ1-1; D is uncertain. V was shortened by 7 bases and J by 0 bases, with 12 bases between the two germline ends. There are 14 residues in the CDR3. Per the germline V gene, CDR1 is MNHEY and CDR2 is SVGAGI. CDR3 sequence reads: CASKVGHMNTEAFF. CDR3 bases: TGTGCCAGCAAAGTTGGGCATATGAACACTGAAGCTTTCTTT.

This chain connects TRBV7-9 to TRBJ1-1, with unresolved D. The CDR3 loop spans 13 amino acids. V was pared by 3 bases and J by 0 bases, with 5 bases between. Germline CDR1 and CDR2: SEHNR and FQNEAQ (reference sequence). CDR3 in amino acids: CASSLTLNTEAFF. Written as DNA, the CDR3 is TGTGCCAGCAGCTTGACTTTGAACACTGAAGCTTTCTTT.

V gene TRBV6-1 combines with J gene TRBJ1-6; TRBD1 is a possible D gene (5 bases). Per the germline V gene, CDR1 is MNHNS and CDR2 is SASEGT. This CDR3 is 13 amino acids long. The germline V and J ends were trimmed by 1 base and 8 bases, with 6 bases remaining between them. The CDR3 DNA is TGTGCCAGCAGTGAAGTCAGGGATTCACCCCTCCACTTT. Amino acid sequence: CASSEVRDSPLHF.

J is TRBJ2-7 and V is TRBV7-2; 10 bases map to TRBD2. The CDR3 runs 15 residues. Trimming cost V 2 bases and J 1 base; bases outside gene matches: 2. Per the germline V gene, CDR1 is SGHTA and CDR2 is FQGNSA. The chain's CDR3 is CASSLTSGVSYEQYF. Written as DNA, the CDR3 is TGTGCCAGCAGCTTAACTAGCGGGGTTTCCTACGAGCAGTACTTC.